The 16 T cell receptor beta chains in this list originate from one sample, sequenced in a study of blood T cell repertoires in COVID-19 (dated by TCRdb to about 2020). The library was obtained by the immunoSEQ multiplex PCR assay. TCRdb mirrors the immuneACCESS table, restricted to in-frame sequences. Some clones are absent from its copies; in checked studies, under half trace to an unresolved V gene, and the reason for the others is unknown. Across this sample there are about 270,000 clones, with approximately 89% seen only once. The top ten hold roughly 8% of the sample. The sequenced material came from peripheral blood. The source of these receptors is a man aged 40-49 years with active or convalescent COVID-19.

V gene TRBV11-3 combines with J gene TRBJ2-1; D not resolved. CDR1 is SGHNT, CDR2 YENEEA, per germline. Trimming left V 1 base short and J 4 bases short, with 8 bases between. This CDR3 comprises 14 residues. In DNA form, the CDR3 reads TGTGCCAGCAGCTTAGGAGAAAGTTACAATGAGCAGTTCTTC. It specifies CASSLGESYNEQFF.

This chain joins TRBV15 and TRBJ1-2; 8 nucleotides agree with TRBD1. Trimming removed 2 bases from V and 6 bases from J; junction bases left unmatched: 11. This CDR3 is built from 16 residues. Germline V gene lookup returns CDR1 LNHNV and CDR2 YYDKDF (reference sequence). The CDR3 loop is CATSRNRGTDTHGYTF. The CDR3, as DNA: TGTGCCACCAGCAGAAACAGGGGGACAGATACTCATGGCTACACCTTC.

The V and J genes are TRBV30 and TRBJ2-5; D not resolved. The V gene's germline CDR1 is GTSNPN and CDR2 SVGIG (reference sequence). V lost 3 bases and J 1 base, leaving 6 bases between the germline ends. The CDR3 is made up of 12 amino acids. The CDR3 nucleotides are TGTGCCTGGAGCGTATCCCAAGAGACCCAGTACTTC. Encoded protein: CAWSVSQETQYF.

The rearrangement joins TRBV5-4 to TRBJ2-5, with D perhaps TRBD1 (6 bases). The germline V gene encodes CDR1 SGHNT and CDR2 YYREEE (reference sequence). The CDR3 is 13 amino acids. Trimming stripped 6 bases from V and 5 bases from J, with 14 bases between. The CDR3 DNA sequence: TGTGCCAGCAACCCCCGAGGGGGTGAGACCCAGTACTTC. It translates to CASNPRGGETQYF.

This chain uses TRBV2 with TRBJ2-1; tentatively, D is TRBD2 (5 bases). The CDR3 loop spans 13 amino acids. The germline V gene encodes CDR1 SNHLY and CDR2 FYNNEI. V dropped 6 bases and J dropped 6 bases, with 12 bases sitting between them. The CDR3 loop reads CASRREFGNEQFF. As DNA, the CDR3 is TGTGCCAGCAGGAGGGAGTTCGGCAATGAGCAGTTCTTC.

The V gene is TRBV3-1 (or the pseudogene TRBV3-2), the J gene TRBJ2-3; 8 bases fit TRBD1. Germline CDR1 reads LGHDT; CDR2 reads YNNKEL (reference sequence). Trimming cost V 0 bases and J 1 base; bases outside gene matches: 0. The CDR3 is 15 amino acids. This chain's CDR3 is CASSQEGQGTDTQYF. For the CDR3, the DNA is TGTGCCAGCAGCCAAGAGGGACAGGGCACAGATACGCAGTATTTT.

This chain joins TRBV7-3 and TRBJ1-1; no firm D call. V was shortened by 5 bases and J by 2 bases, with 12 bases between the two germline ends. Germline CDR1 reads SGHTA; CDR2 reads FQGTGA. The CDR3 consists of 14 residues. The CDR3: CASSPSNGNTEAFF. CDR3 nucleotides: TGTGCCAGCAGCCCGTCTAATGGTAACACTGAAGCTTTCTTT.

This clone has just one count. The chain carries TRBV28 and TRBJ1-2; D is uncertain. CDR3 size: 13 residues. Germline CDR1 is MDHEN and CDR2 is SYDVKM. V lost 5 bases and J 8 bases, leaving 15 bases between the germline ends. The CDR3 nucleotides read TGTGCCAGCAGTCTTGAGCGACGTCGAGGCTACACCTTC. It translates to CASSLERRRGYTF.

The V and J genes are TRBV9 and TRBJ1-2; weak D call: TRBD1 (6 bases). The ends were cut back, 4 bases at V and 1 base at J, with 17 bases in the middle. The CDR3 spans 16 residues. Germline V lookup: CDR1 SGDLS, CDR2 YYNGEE. The CDR3: CASSIGQLDHNYGYTF. The CDR3 DNA follows: TGTGCCAGCAGCATAGGACAGCTAGATCATAACTATGGCTACACCTTC.

The chain links TRBV7-6 to TRBJ1-1, with D hard to call. The length of the CDR3 is 14 residues. V was pared by 7 bases and J by 1 base, with 13 bases between. Germline V gene sequence: CDR1 SGHVS, CDR2 FNYEAQ. CDR3 bases: TGTGCCAGCACTTCCGGTCCAGGGAACACTGAAGCTTTCTTT. Translated, it gives CASTSGPGNTEAFF.

The chain couples TRBV12-3 or TRBV12-4 to TRBJ1-1, with D possibly TRBD1 on 5 matching bases. V lost 7 bases to trimming and J lost 10 bases, with 19 bases between them. The CDR3 is made up of 13 amino acids. As DNA, the CDR3 is TGTGCCAGCATGGGGCAGGCCCCTCCCGTAGCTTTCTTT. Translating gives CASMGQAPPVAFF.

J is TRBJ1-1 and V is TRBV7-9; unclear D gene. CDR1 and CDR2 (germline): SEHNR, FQNEAQ (reference sequence). With 5 bases removed from V and 6 bases from J, the gap between germline ends came to 22 bases. This CDR3 has 16 amino acids. The CDR3 here is CASSPGALEVWAEAFF. In nucleotides, the CDR3 is TGTGCCAGCAGCCCGGGAGCACTGGAGGTCTGGGCTGAAGCTTTCTTT.

To note about this clone: The same CDR3 is also encoded by other DNA sequences in this sample. The CDR3 loop is CASSPRQNTGELFF. The CDR3 DNA reads TGTGCCAGCTCACCAAGACAGAACACCGGGGAGCTGTTTTTT. The chain links TRBV18 to TRBJ2-2, with no clear D. Germline-derived CDR1 and CDR2 are KGHSH and LQKENI. The CDR3 totals 14 residues. V lost 2 bases to trimming and J lost 1 base, with 5 bases between them. Together with reference TRBV18 and TRBJ2-2, the CDR3 gives the full variable domain: NAGVMQNPRHLVRRRGQEARLRCSPMKGHSHVYWYRQLPEEGLKFMVYLQKENIIDESGMPKERFSAEFPKEGPSILRIQQVVRGDSAAYFCASSPRQNTGELFFGEGSRLTVL.

The chain carries TRBV19 and TRBJ2-3; 9 bases map to TRBD2. Germline CDR1 reads LNHDA; CDR2 reads SQIVND (reference sequence). The J segment lost 4 bases and the V segment lost 3 bases, leaving 8 bases of the junction unmatched. The CDR3 covers 16 residues. CDR3 sequence reads: CASSMEAGGPPDTQYF. The DNA of the CDR3 is TGTGCCAGTAGTATGGAAGCGGGAGGCCCCCCAGATACGCAGTATTTT.

This chain joins TRBV12-3 or TRBV12-4 and TRBJ1-5; TRBD1 matches at 7 bases. V dropped 6 bases and J dropped 7; count of bases not matched to a gene: 6. This CDR3 has 13 amino acids. CDR3 region: CASRGQEGQPQHF. CDR3 DNA: TGTGCCAGCAGAGGACAGGAGGGCCAGCCCCAGCATTTT.

The chain joins TRBV21-1 to TRBJ2-7; TRBD1, as called in the table, went unchecked against the DNA. TRBV21-1 is an annotated pseudogene. The length of the CDR3 is 16 residues. CDR3 in amino acids: CASSSLGQGSPYEQYF. CDR3 in DNA: TGTGCCAGCAGCAGCTTAGGACAGGGGTCCCCCTACGAGCAGTACTTC.